The following is a TCR beta chain sequence with its context. The data were obtained in a study of blood T cell repertoires in COVID-19. Background on the study: The United States, Italy and Spain were the sources of the acute and convalescent COVID-19 samples. The cDNA or gDNA used as material had been derived from T cells, B-cell-depleted T cells, or PBMCs.

The germline V gene has CDR1 SSHAT and CDR2 FNYEAQ (reference sequence). CDR3 length equals 15 residues. The J segment lost 6 bases and the V segment lost 5 bases, leaving 5 bases of the junction unmatched. In the original processing: Reference gene primer amplification in the assay estimated nucleated cell counts. The method was immunoSEQ multiplex PCR; TCRdb's version includes in-frame clones alone and lacks a portion of them. The DNA was the basis for D and trimming; V, J and clone size are from that table. The sample includes tens of thousands of clones, over 75% seen only once; the top ten take less than 15%.

Sequenced: peripheral blood. The TCR comes from a man aged 70 or older with active or convalescent COVID-19. The V call is TRBV7-7, the J call TRBJ2-2, with 11 nucleotides matching TRBD1. CDR3 sequence: CASSPRTGGPGELFF. The CDR3 DNA sequence: TGTGCCAGCAGCCCCCGGACAGGGGGCCCCGGGGAGCTGTTTTTT.